Listed here are 10 T cell receptor beta chains from one sample, sequenced in a study of shared clonotypes between healthy human individuals. Sequenced by immunoSEQ multiplex PCR; TCRdb stores in-frame clones only, minus some. The sample contains 2 million to 2.5 million clones, approximately 96% of which appear only once. Sequenced sample: naive CD4+ T cells sorted from blood. Subset meaning: CD45RA+ positively selected. The origin of the receptors is a man aged 18 to 30 in good health.

This clone was found a few times. This chain links TRBV6-4 with TRBJ2-2; 9 bases align to TRBD2. The CDR3 spans 14 residues. Germline CDR1 MRHNA, CDR2 SNTAGT. Losses at the gene ends were 8 bases for V and 2 bases for J; bases not matched to a gene: 3. DNA for the CDR3: TGTGCCAGCGCGACTAGCGGAAACACCGGGGAGCTGTTTTTT. Translated: CASATSGNTGELFF.

CDR3 protein: CASSLAPSGVTDTQYF. CDR3 coding DNA: TGTGCCAGCAGCTTAGCGCCTAGCGGAGTCACAGATACGCAGTATTTT. The chain recombines TRBV7-2 with TRBJ2-3, with TRBD2 matching 7 bases. The junction had 5 bases not matched to a gene; V was cut back by 0 bases and J by 2 bases. Germline values: CDR1 SGHTA, CDR2 FQGNSA. CDR3 length: 16 residues.

This clone came up once. V gene TRBV30 combines with J gene TRBJ1-4; D gene unclear. The germline V and J ends were trimmed by 1 base and 3 bases, with 9 bases remaining between them. Germline-derived CDR1 and CDR2 are GTSNPN and SVGIG (reference sequence). The length of the CDR3 is 14 residues. As DNA, the CDR3 is TGTGCCTGGAGTGGGCGGGGAGCTAATGAAAAACTGTTTTTT. Residues: CAWSGRGANEKLFF.

J is TRBJ2-1 and V is TRBV4-1; a weak D match, TRBD1 (5 bases). Trimming removed 3 bases at V and 4 bases at J, with 10 bases between. CDR1 is MGHRA, CDR2 YSYEKL, per germline. This CDR3 is built from 14 residues. CDR3 sequence (DNA): TGCGCCAGCAGCCACCTTCAGGGATACAATGAGCAGTTCTTC. It specifies CASSHLQGYNEQFF.

This chain connects TRBV10-3 to TRBJ2-2; perhaps D is TRBD1 or TRBD2 (5 bases each). Germline CDR1 and CDR2: ENHRY and SYGVKD. V lost 5 bases and J lost 7, with 17 bases in between. The CDR3 length is 15 residues. In DNA, the CDR3 is TGTGCCATCAGTCCGGGACGGGGTGAGGTCGGGGAGCTGTTTTTT. Amino acids: CAISPGRGEVGELFF.

This rearrangement joins TRBV6-5 to TRBJ2-7; the D call may be TRBD1 or TRBD2 (5 bases each). Trimming took off 6 bases at V and 1 base at J, with 16 bases between the two ends. The CDR3 has 15 amino acids. Germline CDR1 MNHEY, CDR2 SVGAGI. The CDR3 DNA follows: TGTGCCAGCAGGCGTGGGACGGCCAATTCCTACGAGCAGTACTTC. Translated: CASRRGTANSYEQYF.

The rearrangement links TRBV18 to TRBJ1-2, with D possibly TRBD1 on 5 matching bases. The CDR3 is 15 amino acids. From germline, CDR1 is KGHSH and CDR2 LQKENI. Trimming took off 0 bases at V and 4 bases at J, with 12 bases between the two ends. The CDR3 loop is CASSPPGRDSYGYTF. The CDR3 DNA is TGTGCCAGCTCACCACCCGGCAGGGACTCCTATGGCTACACCTTC. Together with reference TRBV18 and TRBJ1-2, the CDR3 gives the full variable domain: NAGVMQNPRHLVRRRGQEARLRCSPMKGHSHVYWYRQLPEEGLKFMVYLQKENIIDESGMPKERFSAEFPKEGPSILRIQQVVRGDSAAYFCASSPPGRDSYGYTFGSGTRLTVV.

This chain uses TRBV5-1 with TRBJ2-7; 7 bases are a match to TRBD2. The CDR3 extends over 16 amino acids. Germline CDR1 is SGHRS and CDR2 is YFSETQ. J gave up 2 bases and V 4 bases, and 12 bases lay outside the gene matches. CDR3: CASSPDPGGITYEQYF. The CDR3 DNA reads TGCGCCAGCAGCCCGGACCCGGGGGGAATAACCTACGAGCAGTACTTC.

V gene TRBV6-5 combines with J gene TRBJ2-7; no firm D call. CDR1 is MNHEY and CDR2 is SVGAGI in the germline V gene. The CDR3 loop spans 12 amino acids. V was trimmed by 7 bases and J by 6 bases, leaving 13 bases between them. CDR3 sequence: CASTDPQSEQYF. CDR3 bases: TGTGCCAGCACCGATCCCCAAAGCGAGCAGTACTTC.

The chain recombines TRBV5-5 with TRBJ2-7, with 9 bases fitting TRBD1. Looked up from germline, CDR1 is SGHKS and CDR2 is YYEKEE (reference sequence). The CDR3 is 15 amino acids. The V and J ends lost 4 bases and 2 bases, in that order; junction bases with no gene match: 7. As DNA, the CDR3 is TGTGCCAGCAGCGGCACCGGGACAGGGACCTACGAGCAGTACTTC. Translating gives CASSGTGTGTYEQYF.